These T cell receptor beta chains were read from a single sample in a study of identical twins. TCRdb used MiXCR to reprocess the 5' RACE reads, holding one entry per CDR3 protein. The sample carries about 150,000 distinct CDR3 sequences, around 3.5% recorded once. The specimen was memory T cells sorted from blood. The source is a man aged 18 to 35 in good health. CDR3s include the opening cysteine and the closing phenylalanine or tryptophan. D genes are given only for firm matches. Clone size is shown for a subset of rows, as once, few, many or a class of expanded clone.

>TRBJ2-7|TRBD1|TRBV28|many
TGTGCCAGCAGACGACAGGGAACAACCTACGAGCAGTACTTC
CASRRQGTTYEQYF
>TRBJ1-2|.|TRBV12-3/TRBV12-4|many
TGTGCCAGCAGTGGACAGAACTATGGCTACACCTTC
CASSGQNYGYTF
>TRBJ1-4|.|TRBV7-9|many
TGTGCCAGCAGCGCAGGAGGACCTAATGAAAAACTGTTTTTT
CASSAGGPNEKLFF
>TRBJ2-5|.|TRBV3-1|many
TGTGCCAGCAGCCAAGCTCGGATTCAAGAGACCCAGTACTTC
CASSQARIQETQYF
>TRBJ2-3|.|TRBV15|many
TGTGCCACCAGCAGAGGAACAGGGCCAGATACGCAGTATTTT
CATSRGTGPDTQYF
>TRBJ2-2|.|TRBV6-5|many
TGTGCCAGCATGAGGGAAACCGGGGAGCTGTTTTTT
CASMRETGELFF
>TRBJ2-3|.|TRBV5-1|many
TGCGCCAGCAGCTTGAGAGGGGTGGAGACAGATACGCAGTATTTT
CASSLRGVETDTQYF
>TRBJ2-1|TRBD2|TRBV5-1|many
TGCGCCAGCAGCCGACTAGCGGGCCACAATGAGCAGTTCTTC
CASSRLAGHNEQFF
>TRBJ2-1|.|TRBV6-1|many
TGTGCCAGCAATCGGGACGAGGCCTACAATGAGCAGTTCTTC
CASNRDEAYNEQFF
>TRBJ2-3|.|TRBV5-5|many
TGTGCCAGCAGCTTAAAGGAGAGGCAGGGACTGGTGGCAGATACGCAGTATTTT
CASSLKERQGLVADTQYF
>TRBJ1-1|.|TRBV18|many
TGTGCCAGCTCAGGGAACGGGGGGACCACTGAAGCTTTCTTT
CASSGNGGTTEAFF
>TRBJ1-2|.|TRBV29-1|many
TGCAGCGTTGAGGCTCGGGGAATTGGCTACACCTTC
CSVEARGIGYTF
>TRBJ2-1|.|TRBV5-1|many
TGCGCCAGCAGCTTGGAAGGCAGGTTTGAGCACAATGAGCAGTTCTTC
CASSLEGRFEHNEQFF
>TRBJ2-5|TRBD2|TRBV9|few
TGTGCCAGCAGCGTAGATGCGGGAGGCCCCCAAGAGACCCAGTACTTC
CASSVDAGGPQETQYF
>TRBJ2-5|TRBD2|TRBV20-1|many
TGCAGTGCGATCGGGGCGCGGGAGAAGGAAAAGACCCAGTACTTC
CSAIGAREKEKTQYF
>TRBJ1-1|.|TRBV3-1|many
TGTGCCAGCAGCCAAGATTGGGCGGGAAGGAACACTGAAGCTTTCTTT
CASSQDWAGRNTEAFF
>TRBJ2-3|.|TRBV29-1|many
TGCAGCGCCCTTGGCGGGGATGGTAGCACAGATACGCAGTATTTT
CSALGGDGSTDTQYF
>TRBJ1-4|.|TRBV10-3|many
TGTGCCATCACTGTGACCTTGAATGAAAAACTGTTTTTT
CAITVTLNEKLFF
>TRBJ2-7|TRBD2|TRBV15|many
TGTGCCACCAGCAGAACCGGACTAGCGGGAGTCGCCGAGCAGTACTTC
CATSRTGLAGVAEQYF
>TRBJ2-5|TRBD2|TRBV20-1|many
TGCAGTGCTAGTTGGACTAGCGGGAGGAGGGAGACCCAGTACTTC
CSASWTSGRRETQYF
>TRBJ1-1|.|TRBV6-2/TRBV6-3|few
TGTGCCAGCAGCGGTCTTCAGGACACTGAAGCTTTCTTT
CASSGLQDTEAFF
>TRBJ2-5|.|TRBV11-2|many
TGTGCCAGCAGCTTAGATTCAGGGTGGGACGGAGAGACCCAGTACTTC
CASSLDSGWDGETQYF
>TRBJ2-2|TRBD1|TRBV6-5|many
TGTGCCAGCAGTTCCCAGGGGGCCCGGACCGGGGAGCTGTTTTTT
CASSSQGARTGELFF
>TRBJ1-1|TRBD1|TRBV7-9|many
TGTGCCAGCAGCTTGGGACAGGTGTCCACTGAAGCTTTCTTT
CASSLGQVSTEAFF
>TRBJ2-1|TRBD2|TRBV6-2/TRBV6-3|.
TGTGCCAGCAGTTACTCGAACCTTAGGCTAGCGGGCGGTGGATACAATGAGCAGTTCTTC
CASSYSNLRLAGGGYNEQFF
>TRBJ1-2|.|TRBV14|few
TGTGCCAGCAGCCAAGATCGGGGTGCCGCGCTTCCCTATGGCTACACCTTC
CASSQDRGAALPYGYTF
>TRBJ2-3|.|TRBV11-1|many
TGTGCCAGCAGAAACCAGTGGGGCACAGATACGCAGTATTTT
CASRNQWGTDTQYF
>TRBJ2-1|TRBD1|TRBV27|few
TGTGCCAGCAATCATTGGGGACAGGGGGGCAATGAGCAGTTCTTC
CASNHWGQGGNEQFF
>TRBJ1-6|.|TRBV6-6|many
TGTGCCAGCAGCCCCCAGGGAGGTTCACCCCTCCACTTT
CASSPQGGSPLHF
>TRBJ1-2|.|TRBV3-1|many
TGTGCCAGCAGCCAAACGGGACGTACTATGGGCTACACCTTC
CASSQTGRTMGYTF
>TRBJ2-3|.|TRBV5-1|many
TGCGCCAGCAGCTTTTGGGCAACCTCCACAGATACGCAGTATTTT
CASSFWATSTDTQYF
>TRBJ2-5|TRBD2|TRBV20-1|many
TGCAGTGCTGCCCCCTCCGGGAGGCCTTACCAAGAGACCCAGTACTTC
CSAAPSGRPYQETQYF
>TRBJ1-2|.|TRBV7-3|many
TGTGCCAGCAGCTTACAGCCGTTACGCTATGGCTACACCTTC
CASSLQPLRYGYTF
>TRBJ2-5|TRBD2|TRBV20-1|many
TGCAGTGCTCAACCGGGACTAGCGTCCTTCCAAGAGACCCAGTACTTC
CSAQPGLASFQETQYF
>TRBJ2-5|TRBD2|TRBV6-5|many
TGTGCCAGCAGTTACGGACAGCGGGGGGGACAAGAGACCCAGTACTTC
CASSYGQRGGQETQYF
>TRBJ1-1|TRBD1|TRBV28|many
TGTGCCAGCACCAGGACAGGCAACTCGGGAACTGAAGCTTTCTTT
CASTRTGNSGTEAFF
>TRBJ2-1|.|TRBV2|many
TGTGCCAGCAGTGAAGCGCTGAGGACAGGGTGGGGGGGACTCCCTACGGGTGAGCAGTTCTTC
CASSEALRTGWGGLPTGEQFF
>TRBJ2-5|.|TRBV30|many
TGTGCCTGGAAATCTGGGGAGACCCAGTACTTC
CAWKSGETQYF
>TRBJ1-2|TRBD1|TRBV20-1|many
TGCAGTGCCGGGACAGGGGGCGCGGTTGGCTACACCTTC
CSAGTGGAVGYTF
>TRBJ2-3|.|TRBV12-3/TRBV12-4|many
TGTGCCAGCAGTTTAGCGGGGTCCACAGATACGCAGTATTTT
CASSLAGSTDTQYF
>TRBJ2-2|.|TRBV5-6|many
TGTGCCAGCAGCAGAGAAGAAGGGGCTGGGACCGGGGAGCTGTTTTTT
CASSREEGAGTGELFF
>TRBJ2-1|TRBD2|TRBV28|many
TGTGCCAGCAGTTCCGGACTAGCGGGAGTGGGAAATGAGCAGTTCTTC
CASSSGLAGVGNEQFF
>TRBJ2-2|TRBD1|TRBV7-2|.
TGTGCCAGCAGAAAACAGGGGTCCGCCGGGGAGCTGTTTTTT
CASRKQGSAGELFF
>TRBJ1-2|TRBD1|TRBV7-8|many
TGTGCCAGCAGCGGGGGGGGACAGGGGAGCGGCTACACCTTC
CASSGGGQGSGYTF
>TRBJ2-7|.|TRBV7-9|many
TGTGCCAGCAGCTATACCTCGGGGACCCCCGGTTATGTTGAGCAGTACTTC
CASSYTSGTPGYVEQYF
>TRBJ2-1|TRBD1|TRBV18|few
TGTGCCAGCTCTCCCCCGGGACAGGGTCCCAATGAGCAGTTCTTC
CASSPPGQGPNEQFF
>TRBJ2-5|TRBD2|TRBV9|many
TGTGCCAGCAGCGCGTGGACTAGACGGGAGACCCAGTACTTC
CASSAWTRRETQYF
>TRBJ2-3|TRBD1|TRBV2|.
TGTGCCGGCACCCCGGGACAGGGGACAGACACGCAGTATTTT
CAGTPGQGTDTQYF
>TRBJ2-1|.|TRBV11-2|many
TGTGCCAGCACCACGTGGAGGGCACCCACGTTCTTC
CASTTWRAPTFF
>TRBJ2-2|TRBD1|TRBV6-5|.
TGTGCCAGCAGTCACAGGGGAAACACCGGGGAGCTGTTTTTT
CASSHRGNTGELFF
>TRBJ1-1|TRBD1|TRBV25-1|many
TGTGCCAGCAGTGCGACAGGGGGTTTGGGCACTGAAGCTTTCTTT
CASSATGGLGTEAFF